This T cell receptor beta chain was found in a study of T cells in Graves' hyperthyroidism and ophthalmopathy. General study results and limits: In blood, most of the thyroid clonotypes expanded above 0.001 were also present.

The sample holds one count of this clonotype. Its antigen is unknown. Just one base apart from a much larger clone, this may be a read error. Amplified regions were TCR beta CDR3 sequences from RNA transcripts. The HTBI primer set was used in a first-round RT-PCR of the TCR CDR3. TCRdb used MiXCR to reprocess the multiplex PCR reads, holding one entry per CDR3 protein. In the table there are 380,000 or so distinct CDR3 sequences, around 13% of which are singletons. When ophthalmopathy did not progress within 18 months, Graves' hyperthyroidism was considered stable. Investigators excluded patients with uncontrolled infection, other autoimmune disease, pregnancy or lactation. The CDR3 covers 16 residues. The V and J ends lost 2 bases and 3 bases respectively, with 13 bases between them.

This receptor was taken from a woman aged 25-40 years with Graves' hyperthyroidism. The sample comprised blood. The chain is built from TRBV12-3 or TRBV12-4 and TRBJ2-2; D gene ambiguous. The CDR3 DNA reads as TGTGCCAGCAGTTTACGTCGCGCGGCGGACACCGGGGAGCTGTTTTTT. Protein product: CASSLRRAADTGELFF.